Below are 26 T cell receptor beta chains sequenced from a single sample in a study of shared clonotypes between healthy human individuals. CD45RO negativity and positive selection for CCR7 defined naive CD8 cells, a population that excluded terminally differentiated effector memory CD45RA+ cells. Libraries were prepared by immunoSEQ multiplex PCR; TCRdb keeps only in-frame clonotypes and omits some of them. The table includes about 590,000 clones, nearly 97% detected once. The sequenced sample was naive CD8+ T cells sorted from blood. The receptors were sampled from a woman aged 25 to 39 in good health.

V gene TRBV4-1 combines with J gene TRBJ1-5; D gene uncertain. Trimming took off 0 bases at V and 6 bases at J, with 15 bases between the two ends. Germline V gene data show CDR1 as MGHRA and CDR2 as YSYEKL. The CDR3 consists of 16 residues. CDR3 coding DNA: TGCGCCAGCAGCCAAGAGTATTCGCTCGGCAGTCAGCCCCAGCATTTT. Protein product: CASSQEYSLGSQPQHF.

The count of this clone is one. The genes are TRBV19 and TRBJ2-7, with 8 bases matching TRBD2. CDR1 LNHDA and CDR2 SQIVND come from the germline V gene (reference sequence). V gave up 5 bases and J gave up 1 base; unmatched junction bases: 4. This CDR3 has 14 residues. CDR3 residues: CASSGSGASYEQYF. The CDR3 bases are TGTGCCAGTAGTGGTAGCGGGGCATCCTACGAGCAGTACTTC.

The V and J genes are TRBV6-1 and TRBJ2-5; D remains unclear. V was trimmed by 2 bases and J by 5 bases, leaving 18 bases between them. The CDR3 covers 16 residues. From germline, CDR1 is MNHNS and CDR2 SASEGT. The CDR3 DNA sequence: TGTGCCAGCAGTGAACTTGTTACTGCCAGGTCGGAGACCCAGTACTTC. Amino acid sequence: CASSELVTARSETQYF.

The chain combines TRBV19 with TRBJ1-5, with D maybe TRBD1 (5 bases). The CDR3 consists of 15 residues. Germline V lookup: CDR1 LNHDA, CDR2 SQIVND (reference sequence). V lost 7 bases and J lost 2, with 15 bases in between. The CDR3: CASTGTLEGNQPQHF. The CDR3 DNA sequence: TGTGCCAGTACCGGGACCCTAGAGGGCAATCAGCCCCAGCATTTT.

This clone was seen once. The chain has TRBV11-2 and TRBJ2-3; D possibly uses TRBD1 or TRBD2 (6 bases each). Per germline, CDR1 SGHAT and CDR2 FQNNGV. V was shortened by 1 base and J by 7 bases, with 15 bases between the two germline ends. The CDR3 runs 15 residues. Written as DNA, the CDR3 is TGTGCCAGCAGCTTAGCGTATGGGGGGCGAAATACGCAGTATTTT. It yields the protein CASSLAYGGRNTQYF.

The chain has TRBV6-1 and TRBJ1-1; 7 bases agree with TRBD1. V was pared by 3 bases and J by 2 bases, with 6 bases of the junction left unmatched. Looked up from germline, CDR1 is MNHNS and CDR2 is SASEGT. CDR3 length: 15 amino acids. The CDR3: CASSEPGQLNTEAFF. The CDR3 nucleotides read TGTGCCAGCAGTGAGCCGGGACAGCTTAACACTGAAGCTTTCTTT.

The chain links TRBV19 to TRBJ1-1, with D hard to call. The CDR3 length is 14 residues. Looked up from germline, CDR1 is LNHDA and CDR2 is SQIVND (reference sequence). V lost 3 bases and J lost 7, with 15 bases in between. The CDR3 DNA sequence: TGTGCCAGTAGTATGGGCGGATTTGTGGGTGAAGCTTTCTTT. Translation gives CASSMGGFVGEAFF.

This clone is a singleton in its sample. The chain is built from TRBV7-9 and TRBJ2-1, with D perhaps matching TRBD2 (6 bases). The CDR3 has 13 amino acids. Germline V lookup: CDR1 SEHNR, CDR2 FQNEAQ (reference sequence). The V and J ends lost 5 bases and 8 bases respectively, with 13 bases between them. The chain's CDR3 is CASSQDYRDEQFF. DNA for the CDR3: TGTGCCAGCAGCCAGGACTATCGGGATGAGCAGTTCTTC.

The chain couples TRBV2 to TRBJ2-7; 7 bases line up with TRBD1. Germline CDR1 reads SNHLY; CDR2 reads FYNNEI. There are 17 residues in the CDR3. Trimming removed 8 bases from V and 0 bases from J; junction bases left unmatched: 16. The CDR3 DNA reads TGTGCCAGCCTTCATGACAGGGAGAACGTCCCCTCCTACGAGCAGTACTTC. Its translation is CASLHDRENVPSYEQYF.

This clone was observed once. The chain is built from TRBV4-1 and TRBJ2-7, with D possibly TRBD1 on 6 matching bases. Between the trimmed V and J ends, which lost 1 base and 3 bases, there was a span of 13 bases. The CDR3 is 15 amino acids. The germline CDR1 and CDR2 sequences are MGHRA and YSYEKL. The CDR3 protein is CASSQAVGRGYEQYF. CDR3 nucleotides: TGCGCCAGCAGCCAAGCAGTAGGCAGGGGCTACGAGCAGTACTTC.

The chain links TRBV5-6 to TRBJ2-5, with D possibly matching TRBD2 (5 bases). The J call is doubtful: the DNA matches TRBJ2-7 better. CDR3 size: 16 residues. Germline assignment: CDR1 SGHDT and CDR2 YYEEEE. This chain's CDR3 is CASSLTGGRMGYEQYF. The DNA for the CDR3 is TGTGCCAGCAGCTTGACGGGCGGGCGAATGGGCTACGAGCAGTACTTC.

The chain has TRBV15 and TRBJ2-3; no clear D gene. Germline CDR1 and CDR2: LNHNV and YYDKDF (reference sequence). This CDR3 spans 15 amino acids. V lost 5 bases and J lost 1, with 13 bases in between. This CDR3 reads CATSGLPARTDTQYF. The DNA for the CDR3 is TGTGCCACCAGCGGTCTACCCGCTCGCACAGATACGCAGTATTTT. The complete variable domain, with remaining parts taken from reference TRBV15 and TRBJ2-3, reads DAMVIQNPRYQVTQFGKPVTLSCSQTLNHNVMYWYQQKSSQAPKLLFHYYDKDFNNEADTPDNFQSRRPNTSFCFLDIRSPGLGDTAMYLCATSGLPARTDTQYFGPGTRLTVL.

The J gene is TRBJ2-7, the V gene TRBV2; D gene ambiguous. V was cut by 1 base and J by 3 bases, with 13 bases left in between. CDR3 length: 15 residues. The germline V gene has CDR1 SNHLY and CDR2 FYNNEI. In DNA, the CDR3 is TGTGCCAGCAGTGAAGGCCCGGAAACCTACTACGAGCAGTACTTC. This translates into CASSEGPETYYEQYF.

The rearrangement joins TRBV27 to TRBJ2-7; D is possibly TRBD1 (6 bases). The germline V and J ends were trimmed by 4 bases and 2 bases, with 18 bases remaining between them. CDR3 length equals 16 residues. Germline CDR1 MNHEY, CDR2 SMNVEV (reference sequence). The CDR3 bases are TGTGCCAGCAGTTACGTCCGGGACAAGGGAACCTACGAGCAGTACTTC. It codes for CASSYVRDKGTYEQYF.

The chain is built from TRBV5-6 and TRBJ2-2; a possible D gene is TRBD1 (6 bases). Germline V lookup: CDR1 SGHDT, CDR2 YYEEEE. CDR3 size: 14 residues. Deletions cut 5 bases from V and 6 bases from J, with 14 bases between. Here the CDR3 DNA reads TGTGCCAGCAGTAAGGGGGACCGCCCCGGGGAGCTGTTTTTT. Translating gives CASSKGDRPGELFF.

The V gene is TRBV5-1, the J gene TRBJ2-1; D is tentatively TRBD1 or TRBD2 (5 bases each). V was pared by 2 bases and J by 0 bases, with 27 bases between. The CDR3 totals 21 residues. Germline CDR1 SGHRS, CDR2 YFSETQ. The CDR3 region has the DNA TGCGCCAGCAGCTTCTCGTGGGGAATAGCCGGGACCCGGAGCTCCTACAATGAGCAGTTCTTC. This sequence encodes CASSFSWGIAGTRSSYNEQFF.

V usage is TRBV30 and J usage is TRBJ2-7; 8 nucleotides agree with TRBD1. This CDR3 is 15 amino acids long. Looked up from germline, CDR1 is GTSNPN and CDR2 is SVGIG (reference sequence). Germline trimming cut 0 bases from V and 4 bases from J; bases unmatched to any gene: 8. The CDR3 region is CAWSVNRGSLYEQYF. The CDR3 DNA sequence: TGTGCCTGGAGTGTGAACAGGGGGAGCCTTTACGAGCAGTACTTC.

This sequence joins TRBV2 and TRBJ1-4; 7 bases fit TRBD1. V shed 1 base, J shed 8 bases, and the junction held 10 bases outside the gene matches. The CDR3 totals 16 residues. The V gene's germline CDR1 is SNHLY and CDR2 FYNNEI. The CDR3 region is CASSEGAQGSGEKLFF. CDR3 coding DNA: TGTGCCAGCAGTGAAGGGGCACAGGGGTCGGGGGAAAAACTGTTTTTT.

V gene TRBV2 combines with J gene TRBJ1-1; possible D gene TRBD1, 5 bases. Germline V gene sequence: CDR1 SNHLY, CDR2 FYNNEI. V was shortened by 2 bases and J by 6 bases, with 16 bases between the two germline ends. The CDR3 covers 15 residues. CDR3 loop: CASSEKGEPRSEAFF. The CDR3 bases are TGTGCCAGCAGTGAAAAAGGGGAACCGCGCTCTGAAGCTTTCTTT. The full variable domain, completed using reference TRBV2 and TRBJ1-1, is EPEVTQTPSHQVTQMGQEVILRCVPISNHLYFYWYRQILGQKVEFLVSFYNNEISEKSEIFDDQFSVERPDGSNFTLKIRSTKLEDSAMYFCASSEKGEPRSEAFFGQGTRLTVV.

The V call is TRBV27, the J call TRBJ2-5; the match to TRBD2 covers 7 bases. With the DNA end fitting TRBJ2-7 better, the J assignment may be wrong. CDR1 and CDR2 from the germline V gene are MNHEY and SMNVEV (reference sequence). The CDR3 consists of 14 residues. CDR3 coding DNA: TGTGCCAGCAGTTTTGGGACTACCTCCTACGAGCAGTACTTC. Translating it yields CASSFGTTSYEQYF.

This chain joins TRBV23-1 and TRBJ2-1; possibly TRBD1 for D (5 bases). TRBV23-1 is known as an ORF, though its function is uncertain. CDR3 length equals 12 residues. The V and J ends lost 8 bases and 10 bases respectively, with 15 bases between them. The CDR3 sequence is CASPPQGPEQFF. Written as DNA, the CDR3 is TGCGCCAGCCCTCCCCAGGGTCCAGAGCAGTTCTTC.

The rearrangement links TRBV11-2 to TRBJ2-2, with 9 bases identical to TRBD1. CDR3 length: 15 residues. J gave up 5 bases and V 6 bases, and 7 bases lay outside the gene matches. Germline V gene sequence: CDR1 SGHAT, CDR2 FQNNGV. The CDR3 bases are TGTGCCAGCAGTCAAGGGACAGGGTATACCGGGGAGCTGTTTTTT. Translating it yields CASSQGTGYTGELFF.

A few counts support this clone. The J gene is TRBJ1-1, the V gene TRBV9, with D perhaps matching TRBD1 (5 bases). Between the trimmed V and J ends, which lost 3 bases and 0 bases, there was a span of 18 bases. In germline, CDR1 is SGDLS, CDR2 YYNGEE. CDR3 length: 17 residues. CDR3 nucleotide sequence: TGTGCCAGCAGCGGACGCAGGGAGGGCACCGTGAACACTGAAGCTTTCTTT. Its translation: CASSGRREGTVNTEAFF.

The chain links TRBV7-9 to TRBJ1-1; no clear D gene. In germline, CDR1 is SEHNR, CDR2 FQNEAQ (reference sequence). V lost 4 bases to trimming and J lost 4 bases, with 13 bases between them. CDR3 length: 14 residues. CDR3 amino acids: CASSSTGMSTEAFF. In DNA, the CDR3 is TGTGCCAGCAGCTCGACGGGGATGAGCACTGAAGCTTTCTTT.

V is TRBV11-2 and J is TRBJ2-7; D might be TRBD2 (5 bases). The length of the CDR3 is 15 residues. CDR1 SGHAT and CDR2 FQNNGV come from the germline V gene. Trimming took 0 bases from V and 3 from J, leaving 12 bases between them. CDR3 in amino acids: CASSLDLGNRYEQYF. CDR3 DNA: TGTGCCAGCAGCTTAGATCTCGGGAACCGCTACGAGCAGTACTTC.

The table lists this clone with a count of one. The chain has TRBV7-8 and TRBJ2-7; D tentatively fits TRBD1 or TRBD2 (5 bases each). The V end lost 2 bases, the J end lost 3 bases, and 14 bases lay between the germline ends. There are 15 residues in the CDR3. CDR1 and CDR2 from the germline V gene are SGHVS and FQNEAQ. The DNA of the CDR3 is TGTGCCAGCAGCTTACGCGTCGGGACCCTCTACGAGCAGTACTTC. This encodes CASSLRVGTLYEQYF.